Presented here are 5 T cell receptor beta chains from one specimen sequenced in a study of blood T cell repertoires in COVID-19. The table came from immunoSEQ multiplex PCR; TCRdb's copy has only in-frame clones and leaves some out. Of around 130,000 clones in the sample, about 88% are singletons; the top ten hold under 6.5%. Specimen: peripheral blood. The receptors here all came from a human donor in a cohort sampled during active COVID-19.

The chain is built from TRBV5-1 and TRBJ2-6; 7 positions agree with TRBD1. The CDR3 covers 16 residues. V was pared by 4 bases and J by 0 bases, with 4 bases of the junction left unmatched. Germline loops: CDR1 SGHRS, CDR2 YFSETQ. In nucleotides, the CDR3 is TGCGCCAGCAGCCTCGGGACAGCCTCTGGGGCCAACGTCCTGACTTTC. Residues: CASSLGTASGANVLTF. The variable domain in full, with the rest retrieved from reference TRBV5-1 and TRBJ2-6, is KAGVTQTPRYLIKTRGQQVTLSCSPISGHRSVSWYQQTPGQGLQFLFEYFSETQRNKGNFPGRFSGRQFSNSRSEMNVSTLELGDSALYLCASSLGTASGANVLTFGAGSRLTVL.

The chain carries TRBV9 and TRBJ2-1; 13 bases are a match to TRBD2. CDR3 length: 17 amino acids. V lost 3 bases and J lost 10; bases outside the gene matches: 13. Germline V gene sequence: CDR1 SGDLS, CDR2 YYNGEE. The CDR3 coding sequence is TGTGCCAGCAGCGCCCGCCCCAAGACTAGCGGGAGGTGGGAGCAGTTCTTC. Residues: CASSARPKTSGRWEQFF.

The rearrangement links TRBV12-5 to TRBJ2-1; 9 nucleotides match TRBD1. The CDR3 consists of 18 residues. From germline, CDR1 is LGHNT and CDR2 FRNRAP. Trimming removed 1 base from V and 1 base from J; junction bases left unmatched: 8. CDR3 protein: CASGLEGQGRFSYNEQFF. The CDR3 DNA reads as TGTGCTAGTGGTTTGGAGGGACAGGGACGTTTTTCCTACAATGAGCAGTTCTTC. The whole variable domain, remainder taken from reference TRBV12-5 and TRBJ2-1, is DARVTQTPRHKVTEMGQEVTMRCQPILGHNTVFWYRQTMMQGLELLAYFRNRAPLDDSGMPKDRFSAEMPDATLATLKIQPSEPRDSAVYFCASGLEGQGRFSYNEQFFGPGTRLTVL.

The rearrangement links TRBV12-3 or TRBV12-4 to TRBJ2-3; D might be TRBD2 (6 bases). V gave up 6 bases and J gave up 6 bases, with 10 bases separating them. This CDR3 has 12 residues. The DNA for the CDR3 is TGTGCCAGCAGCCCTGGGGGGGATACGCAGTATTTT. Amino acid sequence: CASSPGGDTQYF.

The rearrangement links TRBV28 to TRBJ2-5; D is perhaps TRBD2 (6 bases). The CDR3 has 16 amino acids. CDR1 is MDHEN, CDR2 SYDVKM, per germline. V dropped 4 bases and J dropped 6 bases, with 21 bases sitting between them. The CDR3 bases are TGTGCCAGCAGTTCGAGCGGCCACTTCGGAGGGAAGACCCAGTACTTC. Translated, it gives CASSSSGHFGGKTQYF.